These 27 T cell receptor beta chains were sequenced from one sample in a study of T cells in Graves' hyperthyroidism and ophthalmopathy. Amplification targeted TCR beta CDR3 regions from RNA transcripts. Using the HTBI primer set, a first-round RT-PCR was run on the TCR CDR3. TCRdb re-derived calls from the multiplex PCR reads in MiXCR, one entry per CDR3 protein. The sample lists approximately 590,000 distinct CDR3 sequences, more than 15% occurring once. Input material: blood. Source of these receptors: a woman aged 25 to 39 with Graves' hyperthyroidism.

This clonotype came up many times. The chain recombines TRBV7-8 with TRBJ1-1; possibly TRBD1 for D (6 bases). V lost 3 bases and J 0 bases, leaving 11 bases between the germline ends. The CDR3 spans 15 residues. Germline lookup yields CDR1 SGHVS and CDR2 FQNEAQ. Here the CDR3 DNA reads TGTGCCAGCAGCTTTCCTGGACAGATGAACACTGAAGCTTTCTTT. Translation gives CASSFPGQMNTEAFF. Drawing the rest from reference TRBV7-8 and TRBJ1-1, the complete variable domain is GAGVSQSPRYKVAKRGQDVALRCDPISGHVSLFWYQQALGQGPEFLTYFQNEAQLDKSGLPSDRFFAERPEGSVSTLKIQRTQQEDSAVYLCASSFPGQMNTEAFFGQGTRLTVV.

In this sample, this clonotype turned up many times. This chain uses TRBV27 with TRBJ1-2; 9 nucleotides agree with TRBD1. This CDR3 comprises 14 residues. Losses at the gene ends were 4 bases for V and 6 bases for J; bases not matched to a gene: 6. Germline CDR1 MNHEY, CDR2 SMNVEV (reference sequence). The CDR3 is CASSYDRGLNGYTF. CDR3 DNA sequence: TGTGCCAGCAGTTATGACAGGGGGTTGAATGGCTACACCTTC.

This clonotype was counted ten times or more. V gene TRBV5-1 combines with J gene TRBJ2-7; D gene uncertain. Germline CDR1 and CDR2: SGHRS and YFSETQ. This CDR3 spans 13 amino acids. Between the trimmed V and J ends, which lost 0 bases and 2 bases, there was a span of 6 bases. CDR3 bases: TGCGCCAGCAGCTTGGAGTCGGCCTACGAGCAGTACTTC. It yields the protein CASSLESAYEQYF. Together with reference TRBV5-1 and TRBJ2-7, the CDR3 gives the full variable domain: KAGVTQTPRYLIKTRGQQVTLSCSPISGHRSVSWYQQTPGQGLQFLFEYFSETQRNKGNFPGRFSGRQFSNSRSEMNVSTLELGDSALYLCASSLESAYEQYFGPGTRLTVT.

This chain uses TRBV19 with TRBJ2-6, with 8 bases that match TRBD1. The CDR3 extends over 18 amino acids. Germline V CDR1 and CDR2: LNHDA, SQIVND (reference sequence). Trimming at V came to 3 bases and at J to 0 bases, leaving 7 bases not matched to a gene. The CDR3 reads CASSIDRGSYSGANVLTF. The CDR3 coding sequence is TGTGCCAGTAGTATCGACAGGGGTTCCTACTCTGGGGCCAACGTCCTGACTTTC. The complete variable domain, with remaining parts taken from reference TRBV19 and TRBJ2-6, reads DGGITQSPKYLFRKEGQNVTLSCEQNLNHDAMYWYRQDPGQGLRLIYYSQIVNDFQKGDIAEGYSVSREKKESFPLTVTSAQKNPTAFYLCASSIDRGSYSGANVLTFGAGSRLTVL.

This clonotype was detected a few times. A read error may explain this, as a much larger clone is one base away. The CDR3 DNA follows: TGTGCCAGCTCATCGTGGGGCAGCGCGGGCGATGAGCAGTTCTTC. Translation gives CASSSWGSAGDEQFF. The chain uses TRBV27 and TRBJ2-1; D tentatively reads TRBD1 or TRBD2 (5 bases each). With 8 bases removed from V and 8 bases from J, the gap between germline ends came to 22 bases. The CDR3 has 15 residues. Germline lookup yields CDR1 MNHEY and CDR2 SMNVEV (reference sequence).

This clonotype was seen only a few times. The genes are TRBV28 and TRBJ1-2; 11 bases agree with TRBD1. The trim removed 11 bases at V and 7 bases at J, leaving 6 bases unmatched. Germline loops: CDR1 MDHEN, CDR2 SYDVKM. This CDR3 is built from 12 residues. The CDR3 bases are TGTGCCGGCCAGGACAGGGGGCGTGGCTACACCTTC. Its translation: CAGQDRGRGYTF.

This clonotype has a handful of counts. This rearrangement joins TRBV5-1 to TRBJ1-6; 8 bases align to TRBD1. The CDR3 sequence is 15 residues long. With V trimmed by 0 bases and J by 5 bases, 1 base remained unmatched. Germline values: CDR1 SGHRS, CDR2 YFSETQ. The CDR3 protein is CASSLEQGDNSPLHF. The DNA of the CDR3 is TGCGCCAGCAGCTTGGAACAGGGGGATAATTCACCCCTCCACTTT.

The chain carries TRBV18 and TRBJ2-1; 12 bases map to TRBD1. The CDR3 runs to 16 residues. Germline V gene data show CDR1 as KGHSH and CDR2 as LQKENI. After removal of 4 bases from V and 0 bases from J, the junction contained 1 base not matched to a gene. The DNA for the CDR3 is TGTGCCAGCTCACGGGGACAGGGGGCCTCCTACAATGAGCAGTTCTTC. Translation: CASSRGQGASYNEQFF.

This clonotype was seen many times. V and J are TRBV7-2 and TRBJ2-7; TRBD2 agrees at 14 bases. There are 15 residues in the CDR3. The V and J ends lost 5 bases and 7 bases, in that order; junction bases with no gene match: 7. From germline, CDR1 is SGHTA and CDR2 FQGNSA. The CDR3 spells CASSLGLAGANEQYF. The CDR3 bases are TGTGCCAGCAGCCTGGGACTAGCGGGAGCAAATGAGCAGTACTTC.

This clonotype has a count of ten or more. The J gene is TRBJ2-7, the V gene TRBV27; TRBD2 matches at 14 bases. Trimming at V came to 5 bases and at J to 2 bases, leaving 8 bases not matched to a gene. Germline V gene data show CDR1 as MNHEY and CDR2 as SMNVEV (reference sequence). This CDR3 is 17 amino acids long. CDR3 in amino acids: CASSPRLAGGRPYEQYF. CDR3 in DNA: TGTGCCAGCAGTCCCCGACTAGCGGGAGGGAGACCCTACGAGCAGTACTTC.

J is TRBJ2-5 and V is TRBV6-1, with D unclear. Trimming cost V 0 bases and J 7 bases, with 15 bases left between them. There are 15 residues in the CDR3. CDR1 and CDR2 (germline): MNHNS, SASEGT. The CDR3 spells CASSEALSKFGTQYF. The CDR3 coding sequence is TGTGCCAGCAGTGAAGCGCTATCGAAGTTTGGGACCCAGTACTTC.

The J gene is TRBJ2-5, the V gene TRBV20-1; TRBD1 matches 7 bases. The trim removed 6 bases at V and 2 bases at J, leaving 6 bases unmatched. This CDR3 region has 13 residues. Per the germline V gene, CDR1 is DFQATT and CDR2 is SNEGSKA (reference sequence). The CDR3 loop reads CSAYGQAQETQYF. The DNA of the CDR3 is TGCAGTGCCTATGGACAGGCGCAAGAGACCCAGTACTTC.

The chain carries TRBV7-2 and TRBJ2-7, with 11 bases that match TRBD2. The CDR3 spans 18 residues. The V gene's germline CDR1 is SGHTA and CDR2 FQGNSA. After removal of 1 base from V and 0 bases from J, the junction contained 8 bases not matched to a gene. CDR3 DNA sequence: TGTGCCAGCAGCTTAGTTACTAGCGGGGGCTCTAGCTCCTACGAGCAGTACTTC. Its protein product is CASSLVTSGGSSSYEQYF.

There are many counts of this clonotype. This chain links TRBV27 with TRBJ2-1, with D possibly TRBD1 on 5 matching bases. The V gene's germline CDR1 is MNHEY and CDR2 SMNVEV (reference sequence). Trimming removed 1 base at V and 2 bases at J, with 18 bases between. The CDR3 consists of 18 residues. CDR3 protein: CASSLYQGSPPPYNEQFF. The CDR3, as DNA: TGTGCCAGCAGTTTATACCAGGGTTCTCCTCCGCCCTACAATGAGCAGTTCTTC.

This clonotype was recorded many times. The V and J genes are TRBV30 and TRBJ2-1, with TRBD2 matching over 9 bases. The junction had 4 bases not matched to a gene; V was cut back by 1 base and J by 6 bases. This CDR3 spans 14 amino acids. The germline V gene has CDR1 GTSNPN and CDR2 SVGIG (reference sequence). The CDR3 sequence: CAWSGLAVLNEQFF. The CDR3 DNA sequence: TGTGCCTGGAGTGGACTAGCGGTCCTCAATGAGCAGTTCTTC.

This clonotype was seen ten or more times. This chain joins TRBV12-3 or TRBV12-4 and TRBJ1-1; perhaps TRBD1 as D (5 bases). Trimming cost V 5 bases and J 5 bases, with 18 bases left between them. The CDR3 is made up of 15 amino acids. The CDR3 region is CASSAHGGVGTEAFF. The CDR3 nucleotides read TGTGCCAGCAGTGCCCACGGGGGGGTAGGGACTGAAGCTTTCTTT.

The rearrangement joins TRBV9 to TRBJ2-7, with TRBD1 as a possible D gene (5 bases). This CDR3 region has 14 residues. Germline lookup yields CDR1 SGDLS and CDR2 YYNGEE. Trimming pared 4 bases from V and 0 bases from J, leaving 11 bases between. CDR3 in amino acids: CASSNTGPSYEQYF. The CDR3 coding sequence is TGTGCCAGCAGCAATACAGGTCCCTCCTACGAGCAGTACTTC.

This clonotype was detected ten times or more. As DNA, the CDR3 is TGCAGTGCTAGAAGGACAGGGTCGATTGATACGCAGTATTTT. Translation gives CSARRTGSIDTQYF. The V call is TRBV20-1, the J call TRBJ2-3; 8 bases are shared with TRBD1. The germline gives CDR1 DFQATT, CDR2 SNEGSKA (reference sequence). CDR3 length equals 14 residues. J lost 6 bases, V lost 2 bases, and 7 bases had no gene match.

This clonotype was seen many times. V and J are TRBV18 and TRBJ1-1; D is undetermined. Germline V lookup: CDR1 KGHSH, CDR2 LQKENI. This CDR3 is 15 amino acids long. Trimming removed 0 bases from V and 0 bases from J, with 8 bases in between. The chain's CDR3 is CASSPPSGLNTEAFF. CDR3 bases: TGTGCCAGCTCACCACCATCCGGGTTGAACACTGAAGCTTTCTTT. The entire variable domain, with the rest obtained from reference TRBV18 and TRBJ1-1, is as follows: NAGVMQNPRHLVRRRGQEARLRCSPMKGHSHVYWYRQLPEEGLKFMVYLQKENIIDESGMPKERFSAEFPKEGPSILRIQQVVRGDSAAYFCASSPPSGLNTEAFFGQGTRLTVV.

The genes are TRBV4-2 and TRBJ2-4; a weak D match, TRBD1 (6 bases). V was clipped by 0 bases and J by 9 bases, with 18 bases between them. Germline V gives CDR1 LGHNA, CDR2 YNFKEQ. This CDR3 contains 16 residues. The CDR3 DNA reads TGTGCCAGCAGCCAAGAATTCGCAGGGGTGCTGGGCATTCAGTACTTC. This encodes CASSQEFAGVLGIQYF.

This chain uses TRBV5-1 with TRBJ2-3; D possibly corresponds to TRBD2 (6 bases). The CDR3 consists of 17 residues. Germline lookup yields CDR1 SGHRS and CDR2 YFSETQ. V lost 0 bases, J lost 3 bases, and 17 bases lay in between. The CDR3 DNA is TGCGCCAGCAGCTTGGAGGGCGGGACCCGGCCGACAGATACGCAGTATTTT. Amino acids: CASSLEGGTRPTDTQYF.

This clonotype has ten or more counts. The rearrangement joins TRBV9 to TRBJ1-5, with no clear D. Trimming took 0 bases from V and 7 from J, leaving 11 bases between them. This CDR3 has 14 amino acids. Germline V gives CDR1 SGDLS, CDR2 YYNGEE. CDR3 loop: CASSVDVGQQPQHF. CDR3 in DNA: TGTGCCAGCAGCGTAGATGTTGGGCAGCAGCCCCAGCATTTT.

There are a few counts of this clonotype. This chain uses TRBV15 with TRBJ1-2, with D unresolved. Germline V lookup: CDR1 LNHNV, CDR2 YYDKDF (reference sequence). This CDR3 comprises 13 residues. The germline V and J ends were trimmed by 0 bases and 4 bases, with 6 bases remaining between them. DNA of the CDR3: TGTGCCACCAGCAGAGATAAGGGCTATGGCTACACCTTC. Translation: CATSRDKGYGYTF.

J is TRBJ2-7 and V is TRBV14; D possibly matches TRBD1 or TRBD2 (6 bases each). V was clipped by 1 base and J by 4 bases, with 11 bases between them. The CDR3 runs 14 residues. Germline V CDR1 and CDR2: SGHDN, FVKESK. The CDR3: CASSQVRGPYEQYF. In nucleotides, the CDR3 is TGTGCCAGCAGCCAAGTACGGGGGCCGTACGAGCAGTACTTC.

This clonotype was counted at least ten times. The chain links TRBV10-1 to TRBJ2-3; 8 nucleotides match TRBD2. Unmatched junction bases numbered 9, after V lost 4 bases and J lost 6 bases. Germline assignment: CDR1 WNHNN and CDR2 SYGVQD (reference sequence). This CDR3 has 15 residues. Written as DNA, the CDR3 is TGCGCCAGCAGTGCGACTAGCGCAGGGTCGGATACGCAGTATTTT. This encodes CASSATSAGSDTQYF.

This clonotype showed up many times. V and J are TRBV27 and TRBJ1-5; possible D gene TRBD1, 6 bases. The CDR3 contains 14 residues. Germline loops: CDR1 MNHEY, CDR2 SMNVEV (reference sequence). V gave up 3 bases and J gave up 3 bases, with 9 bases separating them. CDR3 in amino acids: CASSFHRANQPQHF. Written as DNA, the CDR3 is TGTGCCAGCAGTTTTCACAGGGCCAATCAGCCCCAGCATTTT.

Ten or more counts support this clonotype. This sequence joins TRBV28 and TRBJ2-4, with D uncertain. Trimming stripped 9 bases from V and 0 bases from J, with 18 bases between. CDR3 size: 16 residues. Germline V CDR1 and CDR2: MDHEN, SYDVKM. CDR3 residues: CASTPDAPLAKNIQYF. The CDR3 nucleotides read TGTGCCAGTACCCCGGACGCGCCCCTAGCCAAAAACATTCAGTACTTC.